This T cell receptor beta chain was found in a study of blood T cell repertoires in COVID-19. The wider study: The analysed material was cDNA or gDNA that came from T cells, B-cell-depleted T cells, or PBMCs.

In the source study's methods: Amplification of reference gene primers was used by the study to estimate nucleated cell counts. Data came from immunoSEQ multiplex PCR; TCRdb stores just in-frame clones and leaves some out. V, J and clone size are taken as reported in that table, and D and trimming were inferred from the DNA itself. The data contain roughly 60,000 clones, 87% of them seen just once; the ten biggest clones take up over 9%. The receptor was derived from a human donor with acute or convalescent COVID-19. The donor label of this sample is uncertain. Material for sequencing was peripheral blood.

CDR3 loop: CASSELATIYF. CDR3 nucleotides: TGTGCCAGCAGTGAATTGGCCACCATATATTTT. This chain uses TRBV25-1 with TRBJ1-3; D not certain. This CDR3 is built from 11 residues. The ends were cut back, 1 base at V and 9 bases at J, with 4 bases in the middle. The germline CDR1 and CDR2 sequences are MGHDK and SYGVNS.